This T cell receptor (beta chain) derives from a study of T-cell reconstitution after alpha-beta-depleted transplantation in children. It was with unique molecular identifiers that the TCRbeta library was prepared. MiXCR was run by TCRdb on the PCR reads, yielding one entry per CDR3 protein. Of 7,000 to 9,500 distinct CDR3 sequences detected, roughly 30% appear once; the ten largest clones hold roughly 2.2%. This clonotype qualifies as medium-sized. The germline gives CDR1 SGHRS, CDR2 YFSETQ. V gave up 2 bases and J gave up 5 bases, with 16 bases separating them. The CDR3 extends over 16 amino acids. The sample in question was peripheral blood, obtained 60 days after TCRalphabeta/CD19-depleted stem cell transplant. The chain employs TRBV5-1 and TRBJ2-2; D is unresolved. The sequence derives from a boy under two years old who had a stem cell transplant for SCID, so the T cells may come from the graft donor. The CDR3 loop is CASSFVPGWQTGELFF. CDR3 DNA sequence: TGCGCCAGCAGCTTTGTTCCGGGTTGGCAGACCGGGGAGCTGTTTTTT.